This T cell receptor (beta chain) was sequenced during a study of shared clonotypes between healthy human individuals. Across several immunoSEQ plates, the genomic DNA of each subset was split evenly. Libraries were prepared by immunoSEQ multiplex PCR; TCRdb keeps only in-frame clonotypes and omits some of them. Of hundreds of thousands of clones listed, about 90% are singletons. Naive CD8 cells, CD45RO-negative and positively selected for CCR7, excluded terminally differentiated effector memory CD45RA+ cells. Nashville, Tennessee was home to all donors, each a Caucasian adult. CDR1 is SGHDN, CDR2 FVKESK, per germline. The V end was cut by 1 base, the J end by 3 bases, with 4 bases between. The CDR3 covers 14 residues.

The chain employs TRBV14 and TRBJ2-6; D remains unclear. Sequenced input: naive CD8+ T cells sorted from blood. This clonotype was obtained from a man under 40 in good health. The CDR3 bases are TGTGCCAGCAGCCAAGTTGGTGGGGCCAACGTCCTGACTTTC. Its protein product is CASSQVGGANVLTF.